One sample yielded the 24 T cell receptor beta chains listed below, sequenced in a study of patients and donors after allogeneic stem cell transplantation. In TCRdb, the RT-PCR reads were re-called with MiXCR into one record per CDR3 protein. This table has some 960,000 distinct CDR3 sequences, around 17% appearing once. Sequencing was done on a sample of blood, either unsorted or a sorted T cell fraction (not recorded which). The receptor set was obtained from a human donor who was either an allogeneic HSCT recipient or a stem cell or donor lymphocyte infusion donor (not recorded which). It is not recorded whose cells these are; they may come from a transplant donor.

The chain joins TRBV6-2 or TRBV6-3 to TRBJ2-3; D not resolved. There are 15 residues in the CDR3. Trimming removed 2 bases at V and 0 bases at J, with 9 bases between. CDR1 MNHEY and CDR2 SVGEGT come from the germline V gene. Written as DNA, the CDR3 is TGTGCCAGCAGTTACGCAGCGTTCAGCACAGATACGCAGTATTTT. Its translation: CASSYAAFSTDTQYF.

The chain recombines TRBV27 with TRBJ2-1, with D unresolved. This CDR3 has 14 residues. The V end lost 3 bases, the J end lost 5 bases, and 11 bases lay between the germline ends. Germline CDR1 reads MNHEY; CDR2 reads SMNVEV (reference sequence). DNA of the CDR3: TGTGCCAGCAGTTTGGGAAAAGGGAACAATGAGCAGTTCTTC. Amino acids: CASSLGKGNNEQFF.

J is TRBJ2-1 and V is TRBV28, with 8 bases matching TRBD2. CDR3 size: 14 residues. V gave up 5 bases and J gave up 6 bases; unmatched junction bases: 6. Germline CDR1 MDHEN, CDR2 SYDVKM. CDR3 sequence reads: CASSPGGGVNEQFF. Here the CDR3 DNA reads TGTGCCAGCAGTCCGGGGGGGGGAGTCAATGAGCAGTTCTTC.

This clonotype was seen a few times. V and J are TRBV6-5 and TRBJ2-5, with D perhaps matching TRBD2 (6 bases). The CDR3 is 14 amino acids. V was cut by 0 bases and J by 7 bases, with 12 bases left in between. In germline, CDR1 is MNHEY, CDR2 SVGAGI. The CDR3 DNA follows: TGTGCCAGCAGTTACTCGACTAGTCGGGGGACCCAGTACTTC. Translation gives CASSYSTSRGTQYF.

This chain connects TRBV12-3 or TRBV12-4 to TRBJ1-1, with TRBD1 matching 7 bases. The CDR3 has 13 amino acids. With 6 bases clipped from V and 6 bases from J, the junction kept 7 bases outside the gene matches. The CDR3, as DNA: TGTGCCAGCAGAGGACAGGAGGGTGCTGAAGCTTTCTTT. Amino acids: CASRGQEGAEAFF.

This clonotype has a count of ten or more. The J gene is TRBJ2-5, the V gene TRBV9, with 9 bases matching TRBD1. The V and J ends lost 2 bases and 3 bases, in that order; junction bases with no gene match: 5. The CDR3 consists of 15 residues. The V gene's germline CDR1 is SGDLS and CDR2 YYNGEE. Here the CDR3 DNA reads TGTGCCAGCAGCGTCGGACAGGGGAACGAAGAGACCCAGTACTTC. Residues: CASSVGQGNEETQYF.

V and J are TRBV4-3 and TRBJ2-5; no definite D call. Germline-derived CDR1 and CDR2 are LGHNA and YSLEER. The CDR3 has 14 residues. Trimming left V 0 bases short and J 4 bases short, with 9 bases between. This CDR3 reads CASSQDSRSETQYF. The CDR3 DNA follows: TGCGCCAGCAGCCAAGATAGCCGGTCAGAGACCCAGTACTTC.

The V and J genes are TRBV4-3 and TRBJ2-1, with a possible D match to TRBD1 (7 bases). This CDR3 spans 16 amino acids. V dropped 0 bases and J dropped 3 bases, with 12 bases sitting between them. Germline assignment: CDR1 LGHNA and CDR2 YSLEER. As DNA, the CDR3 is TGCGCCAGCAGCCAAGACGGGCAGGGGGGCTACAATGAGCAGTTCTTC. This gives the protein CASSQDGQGGYNEQFF.

This clonotype was found a few times. The V gene is TRBV3-1, the J gene TRBJ2-3; D possibly corresponds to TRBD2 (5 bases). Trimming left V 6 bases short and J 1 base short, with 8 bases between. This CDR3 is 13 amino acids long. Germline CDR1 reads LGHDT; CDR2 reads YNNKEL (reference sequence). For the CDR3, the DNA is TGTGCCAGCAGGCGGACTGGCACAGATACGCAGTATTTT. Translated, it gives CASRRTGTDTQYF.

The V gene is TRBV4-1, the J gene TRBJ1-1; TRBD1 aligns across 7 bases. Germline V gives CDR1 MGHRA, CDR2 YSYEKL. V gave up 1 base and J gave up 2 bases; unmatched junction bases: 7. The CDR3 runs 16 residues. DNA of the CDR3: TGCGCCAGCAGCCAAGTGTTGGGACAGATAAACACTGAAGCTTTCTTT. Residues: CASSQVLGQINTEAFF.

Many counts were recorded for this clonotype. V is TRBV4-1 and J is TRBJ2-1, with 11 nucleotides matching TRBD2. Trimming cost V 3 bases and J 4 bases; bases outside gene matches: 5. From germline, CDR1 is MGHRA and CDR2 YSYEKL. The CDR3 sequence is 16 residues long. The CDR3 nucleotides are TGCGCCAGCAGCCACAAGACTAGCGGGGTATACAATGAGCAGTTCTTC. This codes for CASSHKTSGVYNEQFF.

The genes are TRBV7-8 and TRBJ2-3, with 7 bases fitting TRBD1. Germline V CDR1 and CDR2: SGHVS, FQNEAQ. With 6 bases clipped from V and 2 bases from J, the junction kept 8 bases outside the gene matches. There are 15 residues in the CDR3. CDR3 DNA: TGTGCCAGCAGATACAGGGGTTTGAACACAGATACGCAGTATTTT. Its protein product is CASRYRGLNTDTQYF.

This sequence joins TRBV4-3 and TRBJ2-7; 12 bases match TRBD2. Looked up from germline, CDR1 is LGHNA and CDR2 is YSLEER. Losses at the gene ends were 3 bases for V and 7 bases for J; bases not matched to a gene: 7. CDR3 length equals 15 residues. In DNA form, the CDR3 reads TGCGCCAGCAGCCAGTCGACTAGCGGGGGTGGGGAGCAGTACTTC. The encoded protein is CASSQSTSGGGEQYF.

There are a few counts of this clonotype. V and J are TRBV5-1 and TRBJ1-1, with a possible D match to TRBD1 (6 bases). Trimming stripped 0 bases from V and 1 base from J, with 10 bases between. This CDR3 is built from 15 residues. CDR1 and CDR2 from the germline V gene are SGHRS and YFSETQ. The CDR3 coding sequence is TGCGCCAGCAGCTTGGATGGCAGGGGGAACACTGAAGCTTTCTTT. It is translated as CASSLDGRGNTEAFF.

The chain recombines TRBV15 with TRBJ2-7; possibly TRBD1 for D (6 bases). The CDR3 is 15 residues long. V lost 0 bases and J lost 0, with 9 bases in between. In germline, CDR1 is LNHNV, CDR2 YYDKDF (reference sequence). CDR3: CATSRDRDISYEQYF. CDR3 nucleotides: TGTGCCACCAGCAGAGATCGGGACATCTCCTACGAGCAGTACTTC.

This sequence joins TRBV2 and TRBJ2-2; 7 bases line up with TRBD2. Germline V gene lookup returns CDR1 SNHLY and CDR2 FYNNEI. The ends lost 4 bases at V and 1 base at J; junction bases unmatched: 3. This CDR3 is 15 amino acids long. CDR3 coding DNA: TGTGCCAGCAGTGTCTCTAGCGGGAACACCGGGGAGCTGTTTTTT. Translation gives CASSVSSGNTGELFF. Combining the CDR3 with reference TRBV2 and TRBJ2-2 gives the whole variable domain EPEVTQTPSHQVTQMGQEVILRCVPISNHLYFYWYRQILGQKVEFLVSFYNNEISEKSEIFDDQFSVERPDGSNFTLKIRSTKLEDSAMYFCASSVSSGNTGELFFGEGSRLTVL.

This clonotype turned up a few times. The rearrangement uses TRBV9 and TRBJ2-5, with 8 bases that match TRBD2. Germline assignment: CDR1 SGDLS and CDR2 YYNGEE. The CDR3 loop spans 16 amino acids. With 7 bases clipped from V and 1 base from J, the junction kept 12 bases outside the gene matches. The CDR3 nucleotides are TGTGCCAGCCCCCTCCCCACCGGGGGGGCCCAAGAGACCCAGTACTTC. It encodes CASPLPTGGAQETQYF. The whole variable domain, filled in from reference TRBV9 and TRBJ2-5, reads DSGVTQTPKHLITATGQRVTLRCSPRSGDLSVYWYQQSLDQGLQFLIQYYNGEERAKGNILERFSAQQFPDLHSELNLSSLELGDSALYFCASPLPTGGAQETQYFGPGTRLLVL.

Only a few counts were recorded for this clonotype. The rearrangement joins TRBV12-3 or TRBV12-4 to TRBJ1-5; no firm D call. The CDR3 has 15 residues. Between the trimmed V and J ends, which lost 6 bases and 1 base, there was a span of 13 bases. This chain's CDR3 is CASRPTDKSNQPQHF. For the CDR3, the DNA is TGTGCCAGCAGGCCCACAGATAAAAGCAATCAGCCCCAGCATTTT.

The chain joins TRBV25-1 to TRBJ2-3; TRBD2 might be the D (5 bases). The V and J ends lost 0 bases and 4 bases respectively, with 17 bases between them. This CDR3 contains 17 residues. Germline CDR1 is MGHDK and CDR2 is SYGVNS. The CDR3 spells CASSEYSIGRGSDTQYF. CDR3 DNA sequence: TGTGCCAGCAGTGAATATTCGATAGGGAGAGGGTCAGATACGCAGTATTTT.

This clonotype came up many times. The rearrangement uses TRBV5-1 and TRBJ1-2, with D uncertain. The germline V and J ends were trimmed by 4 bases and 7 bases, with 8 bases remaining between them. The V gene's germline CDR1 is SGHRS and CDR2 YFSETQ. The CDR3 totals 11 residues. The CDR3 DNA sequence: TGCGCCAGCAGCCTGTCGAGTGGCTACACCTTC. Its translation is CASSLSSGYTF.

The chain recombines TRBV20-1 with TRBJ2-1; possible D gene TRBD2, 5 bases. Germline V CDR1 and CDR2: DFQATT, SNEGSKA (reference sequence). CDR3 length equals 11 residues. Trimming took off 1 base at V and 11 bases at J, with 9 bases between the two ends. The CDR3 DNA reads as TGCAGTGCTAGAGCCGGGAACCAGCAGTTCTTC. Translated: CSARAGNQQFF.

The sample holds a few counts of this clonotype. This chain links TRBV30 with TRBJ1-4; D perhaps matches TRBD1 (5 bases). The CDR3 is 13 amino acids. The V gene lost 8 bases and the J gene lost 8 bases, with 18 bases spanning the gap. The V gene's germline CDR1 is GTSNPN and CDR2 SVGIG (reference sequence). The CDR3 bases are TGTGCCGGGGGTGTTAGGGGAGGAGAAAAACTGTTTTTT. This translates into CAGGVRGGEKLFF.

This clonotype has only a few counts. The chain recombines TRBV27 with TRBJ2-4, with D possibly matching TRBD2 (6 bases). V lost 0 bases, J lost 0 bases, and 27 bases lay in between. In germline, CDR1 is MNHEY, CDR2 SMNVEV (reference sequence). This CDR3 is 22 amino acids long. The CDR3 DNA reads as TGTGCCAGCAGTTTATCGCCGATTATTTTCCCGGGACTCGATGTAGCCAAAAACATTCAGTACTTC. As protein: CASSLSPIIFPGLDVAKNIQYF.

This clonotype has just a few counts. The V and J genes are TRBV20-1 and TRBJ2-3, with TRBD2 matching over 9 bases. Germline assignment: CDR1 DFQATT and CDR2 SNEGSKA (reference sequence). This CDR3 is built from 14 residues. Trimming took 6 bases from V and 1 from J; bases not matched to a gene: 5. CDR3 region: CSATSGSRTDTQYF. The DNA of the CDR3 is TGCAGTGCCACTAGCGGGTCCCGCACAGATACGCAGTATTTT.